The next 21 T cell receptor beta chains were all read from a single sample in a study of T cell repertoires in cytomegalovirus infection (dated by TCRdb to about 2019). Sequencing instrument: Illumina HiSeq 1500. TCRdb ran its own pipeline on the public reads, namely fastp trimming at Q25 and MiXCR clone calling, and kept in-frame beta chains. Each entry is one CDR3 protein sequence, shown with its most common DNA and genes. Present in this sample are 600,000 to 800,000 distinct CDR3 sequences, approximately 24% of which were seen just once. Around 7.6% of the sample rests with the top ten. The source material was CD8+ T cells from PBMCs. The receptors derive from a human donor in good health (CMV status not recorded). Some clones in this sample may be carry-over from other donors' samples.

The V gene is TRBV20-1, the J gene TRBJ1-5, with D possibly being TRBD1 (5 bases). Germline V gives CDR1 DFQATT, CDR2 SNEGSKA (reference sequence). V was trimmed by 6 bases and J by 7 bases, leaving 19 bases between them. This CDR3 region has 14 residues. CDR3 in amino acids: CSAPSQGAGQPQHF. The CDR3 DNA is TGCAGTGCGCCCTCCCAAGGGGCTGGGCAGCCCCAGCATTTT.

This chain links TRBV6-5 with TRBJ2-5, with D possibly called TRBD1 or TRBD2 (5 bases each). The CDR3 sequence is 15 residues long. Germline CDR1 MNHEY, CDR2 SVGAGI. The germline V and J ends were trimmed by 0 bases and 5 bases, with 13 bases remaining between them. This CDR3 reads CASSYSGENSETQYF. In nucleotides, the CDR3 is TGTGCCAGCAGTTACTCAGGGGAGAACTCGGAGACCCAGTACTTC.

V and J are TRBV29-1 and TRBJ2-1, with D unresolved. Trimming removed 4 bases from V and 9 bases from J, with 7 bases in between. The germline gives CDR1 SQVTM, CDR2 ANQGSEA. The CDR3 has 10 amino acids. The CDR3 loop is CSVGVTEQFF. The CDR3 DNA reads TGCAGCGTTGGGGTCACTGAGCAGTTCTTC.

This clonotype was seen only a few times. This chain joins TRBV12-5 and TRBJ2-1; D ambiguous. Germline lookup yields CDR1 LGHNT and CDR2 FRNRAP. Trimming shortened V by 2 bases and J by 5 bases, and 7 bases separated the two germline ends. The CDR3 totals 13 residues. The CDR3, as DNA: TGTGCTAGTGGTTTGAGCCGTAACAATGAGCAGTTCTTC. Residues: CASGLSRNNEQFF.

This chain uses TRBV6-5 with TRBJ1-5, with D hard to call. The germline V gene encodes CDR1 MNHEY and CDR2 SVGAGI. The CDR3 contains 15 residues. V gave up 7 bases and J gave up 0 bases, with 13 bases separating them. The CDR3 spells CASNPRSDSNQPQHF. The CDR3, as DNA: TGTGCCAGCAACCCGAGGAGCGATAGCAATCAGCCCCAGCATTTT.

This clonotype was counted only a few times. The chain joins TRBV2 to TRBJ1-2; D gene ambiguous. Trimming shortened V by 5 bases and J by 13 bases, and 29 bases separated the two germline ends. Germline values: CDR1 SNHLY, CDR2 FYNNEI. The length of the CDR3 is 16 residues. The CDR3: CASSSRESRYGYRATF. The CDR3 nucleotides read TGTGCCAGCAGTTCAAGAGAATCAAGATATGGCTACAGAGCCACCTTC.

The chain uses TRBV12-3 or TRBV12-4 and TRBJ2-7; D not certain. Trimming removed 10 bases from V and 3 bases from J, with 16 bases in between. The CDR3 runs 13 residues. In nucleotides, the CDR3 is TGTGCCACCTCTCCATCCTCTTACTACGAGCAGTACTTC. Translation: CATSPSSYYEQYF.

A few counts support this clonotype. V usage is TRBV7-6 and J usage is TRBJ2-3; tentatively, D is TRBD2 (5 bases). CDR1 is SGHVS, CDR2 FNYEAQ, per germline. This CDR3 has 15 residues. Trimming left V 6 bases short and J 1 base short, with 14 bases between. DNA for the CDR3: TGTGCCAGCAGGTCCCCGGGGTACGGCACAGATACGCAGTATTTT. Its protein product is CASRSPGYGTDTQYF.

This clonotype occurred a few times. The chain links TRBV29-1 to TRBJ2-1; tentatively, D is TRBD1 or TRBD2 (5 bases each). The CDR3 is 16 amino acids. Germline loops: CDR1 SQVTM, CDR2 ANQGSEA. V lost 7 bases and J lost 0, with 19 bases in between. The CDR3 coding sequence is TGCAGCGGCGAGGGTGGACAACAGAGCTCCTACAATGAGCAGTTCTTC. This gives the protein CSGEGGQQSSYNEQFF.

This clonotype came up a few times. The DNA of the CDR3 is TGTGCCAGCAGTGACTCGGTAGAGCAGTTCTTC. Translation: CASSDSVEQFF. This sequence joins TRBV6-4 and TRBJ2-1; no clear D. CDR1 and CDR2 (germline): MRHNA, SNTAGT. Trimming shortened V by 0 bases and J by 10 bases, and 4 bases separated the two germline ends. The CDR3 is made up of 11 amino acids.

A few counts support this clonotype. This chain uses TRBV28 with TRBJ2-5, with 7 bases fitting TRBD2. With 5 bases clipped from V and 5 bases from J, the junction kept 8 bases outside the gene matches. Per the germline V gene, CDR1 is MDHEN and CDR2 is SYDVKM. The CDR3 has 14 amino acids. DNA of the CDR3: TGTGCCAGCAGTGTCGGACTAGTACGGGAGACCCAGTACTTC. It yields the protein CASSVGLVRETQYF.

Turning to this clonotype: Possible read error: a much larger clone is one base away. The chain links TRBV12-3 or TRBV12-4 to TRBJ2-3, with D tentatively TRBD2 (6 bases). Trimming took 3 bases from V and 3 from J, leaving 13 bases between them. The CDR3 loop spans 15 amino acids. For the CDR3, the DNA is TGTGCCAGCAGTTTGGGACTTGTGGGAACAGATACGCAGTATTTT. Amino acid sequence: CASSLGLVGTDTQYF.

This chain joins TRBV2 and TRBJ1-2; D gene ambiguous. Looked up from germline, CDR1 is SNHLY and CDR2 is FYNNEI. V lost 8 bases to trimming and J lost 4 bases, with 5 bases between them. The CDR3 length is 10 residues. CDR3 sequence: CASVSYGYTF. As DNA, the CDR3 is TGTGCCAGCGTCTCCTATGGCTACACCTTC.

This clonotype was counted at least ten times. The J gene is TRBJ1-5, the V gene TRBV7-2; the D gene is possibly TRBD1 (6 bases). V shed 1 base and J shed 6 bases, with 13 bases lying between them. This CDR3 has 15 residues. CDR1 SGHTA and CDR2 FQGNSA come from the germline V gene. The DNA for the CDR3 is TGTGCCAGCAGCTTAGGAATCGGGGGGCTTCAGCCCCAGCATTTT. Amino acid sequence: CASSLGIGGLQPQHF.

The V and J genes are TRBV7-9 and TRBJ2-5; TRBD2 matches at 11 bases. Germline CDR1 reads SEHNR; CDR2 reads FQNEAQ (reference sequence). With V trimmed by 5 bases and J by 2 bases, 4 bases remained unmatched. CDR3 length: 15 amino acids. Here the CDR3 DNA reads TGTGCCAGCAGCAGAAGACTAGCGGGGCAAGAGACCCAGTACTTC. Protein: CASSRRLAGQETQYF.

This clonotype showed up just a few times. The rearrangement links TRBV7-6 to TRBJ2-2, with TRBD1 as a possible D gene (5 bases). The CDR3 is 16 amino acids. Germline CDR1 reads SGHVS; CDR2 reads FNYEAQ. Deletions cut 5 bases from V and 0 bases from J, with 13 bases between. DNA of the CDR3: TGTGCCAGCAGCCCTCCAGGGTTCTCGAACACCGGGGAGCTGTTTTTT. It codes for CASSPPGFSNTGELFF.

This clonotype was seen at least ten times. The V call is TRBV28, the J call TRBJ1-1; a possible D gene is TRBD1 (5 bases). This CDR3 contains 15 residues. CDR1 and CDR2 (germline): MDHEN, SYDVKM. The germline V and J ends were trimmed by 1 base and 1 base, with 10 bases remaining between them. The CDR3 region has the DNA TGTGCCAGCAGTTTATACCAGGGAGAGAACACTGAAGCTTTCTTT. This gives the protein CASSLYQGENTEAFF. Full variable domain (outside the CDR3, taken from reference TRBV28 and TRBJ1-1): DVKVTQSSRYLVKRTGEKVFLECVQDMDHENMFWYRQDPGLGLRLIYFSYDVKMKEKGDIPEGYSVSREKKERFSLILESASTNQTSMYLCASSLYQGENTEAFFGQGTRLTVV.

This chain connects TRBV20-1 to TRBJ1-1; weak D call: TRBD1 (5 bases). Germline V gene lookup returns CDR1 DFQATT and CDR2 SNEGSKA (reference sequence). V lost 1 base, J lost 8 bases, and 32 bases lay in between. The CDR3 loop spans 19 amino acids. The CDR3 protein is CSARAPAALPRRRTQEAFF. CDR3 bases: TGCAGTGCTAGAGCTCCCGCAGCCCTCCCCCGTCGTCGGACACAAGAAGCTTTCTTT.

This clonotype was counted at least ten times. The chain is built from TRBV7-2 and TRBJ1-2; D gene uncertain. V gave up 0 bases and J gave up 0 bases, with 23 bases separating them. The germline CDR1 and CDR2 sequences are SGHTA and FQGNSA. The CDR3 runs to 20 residues. The CDR3, as DNA: TGTGCCAGCAGCTTAGCCTTTTACTTCTCAGAACTCCTCGCTAACTATGGCTACACCTTC. This encodes CASSLAFYFSELLANYGYTF.

The chain uses TRBV5-1 and TRBJ2-7; TRBD1 matches at 11 bases. CDR1 and CDR2 (germline): SGHRS, YFSETQ. Losses at the gene ends were 2 bases for V and 5 bases for J; bases not matched to a gene: 6. The CDR3 contains 15 residues. DNA for the CDR3: TGCGCCAGCAGCTTAGGGACAGGGGGGACCCACGAGCAGTACTTC. The encoded protein is CASSLGTGGTHEQYF.

This clonotype occurred many times. This chain connects TRBV7-8 to TRBJ2-4; D possibly uses TRBD1 or TRBD2 (5 bases each). V was trimmed by 5 bases and J by 4 bases, leaving 15 bases between them. CDR3 size: 15 residues. CDR1 SGHVS and CDR2 FQNEAQ come from the germline V gene. CDR3 DNA sequence: TGTGCCAGCAGCACAGGACTTGACGAGAAAAACATTCAGTACTTC. The encoded protein is CASSTGLDEKNIQYF.